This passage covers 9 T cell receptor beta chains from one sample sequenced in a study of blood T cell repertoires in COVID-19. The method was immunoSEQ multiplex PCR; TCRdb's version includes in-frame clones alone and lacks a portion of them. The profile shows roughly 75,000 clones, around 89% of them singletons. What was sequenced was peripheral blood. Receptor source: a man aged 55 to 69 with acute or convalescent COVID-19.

CDR3 sequence reads: CASSWSTISTDTQYF. The CDR3 DNA reads TGTGCCAGCAGCTGGAGTACTATTAGCACAGATACGCAGTATTTT. The V gene is TRBV5-4, the J gene TRBJ2-3; D ambiguous. Between the trimmed V and J ends, which lost 3 bases and 0 bases, there was a span of 11 bases. There are 15 residues in the CDR3. Germline V gene sequence: CDR1 SGHNT, CDR2 YYREEE (reference sequence).

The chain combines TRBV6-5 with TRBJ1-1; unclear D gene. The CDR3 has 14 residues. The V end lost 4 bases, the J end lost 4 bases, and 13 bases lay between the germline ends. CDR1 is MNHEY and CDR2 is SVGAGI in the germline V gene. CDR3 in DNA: TGTGCCAGCAGTTTAGGGAGGTGGGCCACTGAAGCTTTCTTT. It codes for CASSLGRWATEAFF.

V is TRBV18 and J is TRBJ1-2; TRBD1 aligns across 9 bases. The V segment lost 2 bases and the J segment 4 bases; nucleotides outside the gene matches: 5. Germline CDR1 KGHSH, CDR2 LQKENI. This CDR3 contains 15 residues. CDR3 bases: TGTGCCAGCTCACCAACGACAGGGGGAGGCTATGGCTACACCTTC. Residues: CASSPTTGGGYGYTF.

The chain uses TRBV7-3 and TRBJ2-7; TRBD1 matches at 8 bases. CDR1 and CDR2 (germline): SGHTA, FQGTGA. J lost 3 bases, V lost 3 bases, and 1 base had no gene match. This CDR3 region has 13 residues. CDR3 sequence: CASSFTGGYEQYF. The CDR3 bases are TGTGCCAGCAGCTTTACAGGGGGCTACGAGCAGTACTTC.

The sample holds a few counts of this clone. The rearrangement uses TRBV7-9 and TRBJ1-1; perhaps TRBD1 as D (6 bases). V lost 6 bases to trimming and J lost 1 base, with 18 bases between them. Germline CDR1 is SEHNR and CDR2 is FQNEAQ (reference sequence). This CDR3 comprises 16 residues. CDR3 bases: TGTGCCAGCAGGTACCCCGTCGGACAGAAGAACACTGAAGCTTTCTTT. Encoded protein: CASRYPVGQKNTEAFF.

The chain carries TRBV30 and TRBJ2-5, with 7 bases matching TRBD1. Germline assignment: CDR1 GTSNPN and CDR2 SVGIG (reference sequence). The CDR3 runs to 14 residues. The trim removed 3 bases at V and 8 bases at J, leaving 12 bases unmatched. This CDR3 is CAWRGKGGATTQYF. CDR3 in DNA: TGTGCCTGGAGGGGAAAAGGGGGCGCGACCACCCAGTACTTC.

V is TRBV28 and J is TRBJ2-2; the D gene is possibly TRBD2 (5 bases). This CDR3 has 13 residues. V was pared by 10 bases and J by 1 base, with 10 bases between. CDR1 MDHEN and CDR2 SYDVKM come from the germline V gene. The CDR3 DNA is TGTGCCACCCGACTACAGAACACCGGGGAGCTGTTTTTT. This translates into CATRLQNTGELFF.

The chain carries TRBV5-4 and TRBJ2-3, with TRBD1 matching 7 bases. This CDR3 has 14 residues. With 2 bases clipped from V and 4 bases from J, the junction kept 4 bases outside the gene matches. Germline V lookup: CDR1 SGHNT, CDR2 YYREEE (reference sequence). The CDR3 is CASSFNRGPDTQYF. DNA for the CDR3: TGTGCCAGCAGCTTCAACAGGGGCCCAGATACGCAGTATTTT. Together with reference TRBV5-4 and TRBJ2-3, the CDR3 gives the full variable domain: ETGVTQSPTHLIKTRGQQVTLRCSSQSGHNTVSWYQQALGQGPQFIFQYYREEENGRGNFPPRFSGLQFPNYSSELNVNALELDDSALYLCASSFNRGPDTQYFGPGTRLTVL.

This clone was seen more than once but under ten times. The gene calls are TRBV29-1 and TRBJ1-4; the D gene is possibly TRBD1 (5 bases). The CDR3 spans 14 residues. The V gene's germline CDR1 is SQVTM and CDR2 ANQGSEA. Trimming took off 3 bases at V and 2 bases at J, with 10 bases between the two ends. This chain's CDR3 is CSVEGRGTNEKLFF. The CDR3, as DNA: TGCAGCGTTGAGGGCCGGGGGACTAATGAAAAACTGTTTTTT. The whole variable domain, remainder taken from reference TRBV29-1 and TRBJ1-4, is SAVISQKPSRDICQRGTSLTIQCQVDSQVTMMFWYRQQPGQSLTLIATANQGSEATYESGFVIDKFPISRPNLTFSTLTVSNMSPEDSSIYLCSVEGRGTNEKLFFGSGTQLSVL.